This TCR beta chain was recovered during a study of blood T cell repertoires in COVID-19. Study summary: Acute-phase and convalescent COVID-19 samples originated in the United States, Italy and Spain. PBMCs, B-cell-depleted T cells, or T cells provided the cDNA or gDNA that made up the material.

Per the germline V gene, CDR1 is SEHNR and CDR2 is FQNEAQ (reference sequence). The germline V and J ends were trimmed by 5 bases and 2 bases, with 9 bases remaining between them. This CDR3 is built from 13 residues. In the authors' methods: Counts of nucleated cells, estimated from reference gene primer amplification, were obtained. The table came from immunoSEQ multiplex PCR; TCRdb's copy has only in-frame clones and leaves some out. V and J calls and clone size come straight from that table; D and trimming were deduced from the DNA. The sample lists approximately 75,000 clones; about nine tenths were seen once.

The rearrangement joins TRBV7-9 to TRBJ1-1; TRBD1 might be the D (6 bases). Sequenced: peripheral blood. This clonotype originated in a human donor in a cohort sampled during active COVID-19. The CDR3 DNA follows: TGTGCCAGCAGCAGGGACACAAACACTGAAGCTTTCTTT. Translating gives CASSRDTNTEAFF.